The 22 T cell receptor beta chains in this list originate from one sample, sequenced in a study of blood T cells in healthy people across ages. Sample-barcoded 5' priming and a J-beta primer mix drove a second PCR of about 7 to 12 cycles. TCRdb re-called the 5' RACE reads through MiXCR, storing one row per CDR3 protein. The sample yields roughly 2 million distinct CDR3 sequences, approximately 50% seen once. Material for sequencing was blood. All receptors derive from a woman in her forties in good health.

V usage is TRBV28 and J usage is TRBJ2-7, with 7 bases lining up with TRBD1. The germline gives CDR1 MDHEN, CDR2 SYDVKM. With V trimmed by 5 bases and J by 2 bases, 12 bases remained unmatched. The CDR3 consists of 16 residues. CDR3 bases: TGTGCCAGCAGTCCGCCCCGACAGGGATACCCCTACGAGCAGTACTTC. It yields the protein CASSPPRQGYPYEQYF. The variable domain in full, completed from reference TRBV28 and TRBJ2-7, reads DVKVTQSSRYLVKRTGEKVFLECVQDMDHENMFWYRQDPGLGLRLIYFSYDVKMKEKGDIPEGYSVSREKKERFSLILESASTNQTSMYLCASSPPRQGYPYEQYFGPGTRLTVT.

V gene TRBV29-1 combines with J gene TRBJ1-2; 9 nucleotides align to TRBD1. Trimming cost V 6 bases and J 5 bases; bases outside gene matches: 4. The CDR3 covers 12 residues. Looked up from germline, CDR1 is SQVTM and CDR2 is ANQGSEA. CDR3 amino acids: CSVGGQGYGYTF. The CDR3 nucleotides are TGCAGCGTGGGCGGACAGGGGTATGGCTACACCTTC.

This clonotype was observed a few times. The chain uses TRBV10-3 and TRBJ2-3; D not certain. Per the germline V gene, CDR1 is ENHRY and CDR2 is SYGVKD. This CDR3 spans 17 amino acids. Trimming cost V 0 bases and J 3 bases, with 16 bases left between them. CDR3 DNA: TGTGCCATCAGTGAGTCGAAAAACTACCCAAGGACAGATACGCAGTATTTT. It encodes CAISESKNYPRTDTQYF.

A remark on this clonotype: A read error may produce the germline difference seen at one junction end. This rearrangement joins TRBV10-1 to TRBJ2-1; D is uncertain. CDR3 length equals 13 residues. Germline values: CDR1 WNHNN, CDR2 SYGVQD (reference sequence). CDR3 DNA sequence: TGCGCCAGCAGTGATCCACCAGGTAATGAGCAGTTTTTC. This codes for CASSDPPGNEQFF.

This clonotype was observed a few times. The chain recombines TRBV7-2 with TRBJ2-5; D unresolved. Looked up from germline, CDR1 is SGHTA and CDR2 is FQGNSA. V shed 1 base and J shed 5 bases, with 11 bases lying between them. The CDR3 totals 14 residues. As DNA, the CDR3 is TGTGCCAGCAGCTTAGATCGGGCAACGGAGACCCAGTACTTC. Translation gives CASSLDRATETQYF. The whole variable domain, filled in from reference TRBV7-2 and TRBJ2-5, reads GAGVSQSPSNKVTEKGKDVELRCDPISGHTALYWYRQSLGQGLEFLIYFQGNSAPDKSGLPSDRFSAERTGGSVSTLTIQRTQQEDSAVYLCASSLDRATETQYFGPGTRLLVL.

This clonotype was observed a few times. An end of the junction does not agree with germline; a read error may underlie this. The chain uses TRBV7-7 and TRBJ2-5; D perhaps matches TRBD1 (6 bases). The CDR3 runs to 14 residues. Looked up from germline, CDR1 is SSHAT and CDR2 is FNYEAQ (reference sequence). The CDR3 DNA follows: TGTGCTAGCAGCCCGGACAGATACCAAGAGACCCAGTACTTC. Encoded protein: CASSPDRYQETQYF.

This clonotype was observed a few times. A much larger clone is a single base away; this may be a read error. The chain uses TRBV16 and TRBJ2-5, with D hard to call. There are 10 residues in the CDR3. Per the germline V gene, CDR1 is KGHSY and CDR2 is FQNENV. Trimming left V 3 bases short and J 11 bases short, with 7 bases between. Here the CDR3 DNA reads TGTGCCAGCAGCCAGAATGAGCAGTACTTC. This encodes CASSQNEQYF.

About this clonotype itself: Compared with germline, one end of the junction differs, possibly owing to a read error. This CDR3 reads CAGSQTGGLFYGYTF. For the CDR3, the DNA is TGTGCCGGCAGCCAGACGGGAGGGCTTTTCTATGGCTACACCTTC. This chain connects TRBV3-1 to TRBJ1-2; D ambiguous. The V gene's germline CDR1 is LGHDT and CDR2 YNNKEL (reference sequence). This CDR3 has 15 amino acids.

The genes are TRBV28 and TRBJ2-5; TRBD2 matches 16 bases. The CDR3 consists of 17 residues. CDR1 is MDHEN, CDR2 SYDVKM, per germline. After removal of 7 bases from V and 5 bases from J, the junction contained 10 bases not matched to a gene. The CDR3: CASTGTSGGASRETQYF. CDR3 nucleotides: TGTGCCAGCACCGGGACTAGCGGGGGGGCCTCCCGGGAGACCCAGTACTTC.

CDR3 coding DNA: TGTGCCAGCAGCCCAGTAGTTTTCTCCTACAATGAGCAGTTCTTC. Protein sequence: CASSPVVFSYNEQFF. This chain uses TRBV6-5 with TRBJ2-1; D call uncertain. The V end was cut by 6 bases, the J end by 0 bases, with 12 bases between. This CDR3 spans 15 amino acids. Germline V gene sequence: CDR1 MNHEY, CDR2 SVGAGI.

This clonotype has a count of ten or more. The genes are TRBV12-3 or TRBV12-4 and TRBJ2-7; 13 positions match TRBD2. V shed 5 bases and J 4 bases; nucleotides not matched to a gene: 5. This CDR3 is built from 15 residues. CDR3 nucleotide sequence: TGTGCCAGCAGTACGACTAGCGGGGGGTTATACGAGCAGTACTTC. It codes for CASSTTSGGLYEQYF.

The chain combines TRBV25-1 with TRBJ2-7; TRBD1 is a possible D gene (6 bases). CDR1 and CDR2 (germline): MGHDK, SYGVNS. The CDR3 extends over 15 amino acids. Between the trimmed V and J ends, which lost 5 bases and 1 base, there was a span of 15 bases. The CDR3 region is CASSSTGFPSYEQYF. In nucleotides, the CDR3 is TGTGCCAGCAGTAGTACAGGGTTTCCGTCCTACGAGCAGTACTTC.

This chain's CDR3 is CASSQDPAGTGGKQYF. CDR3 coding DNA: TGTGCCAGCAGCCAAGACCCAGCCGGGACAGGGGGAAAGCAGTACTTC. The chain combines TRBV3-1 with TRBJ2-4; TRBD1 agrees at 11 bases. J was trimmed by 13 bases and V by 0 bases; bases with no gene match: 11. The CDR3 runs to 16 residues. In germline, CDR1 is LGHDT, CDR2 YNNKEL (reference sequence).

This clonotype occurred a few times. The rearrangement links TRBV29-1 to TRBJ2-7, with 10 bases that match TRBD2. The length of the CDR3 is 14 residues. J gave up 3 bases and V 1 base, and 3 bases lay outside the gene matches. Germline V gives CDR1 SQVTM, CDR2 ANQGSEA. The CDR3 bases are TGCAGCGTTGAAGCCGGGACTAGCGTCTACGAGCAGTACTTC. Residues: CSVEAGTSVYEQYF.

The chain uses TRBV6-6 and TRBJ2-5; possible D gene TRBD1, 5 bases. V gave up 7 bases and J gave up 5 bases, with 20 bases separating them. Germline values: CDR1 MNHNY, CDR2 SVGAGI (reference sequence). This CDR3 region has 15 residues. CDR3 sequence reads: CASTSPRAGYETQYF. CDR3 coding DNA: TGTGCCAGCACCTCACCCAGGGCCGGTTATGAGACCCAGTACTTC.

The chain links TRBV4-1 to TRBJ2-7; TRBD1 might be the D (5 bases). The CDR3 loop spans 17 amino acids. In germline, CDR1 is MGHRA, CDR2 YSYEKL. V lost 4 bases and J 3 bases, leaving 22 bases between the germline ends. The CDR3 coding sequence is TGCGCCAGCAGCCCCTTCCGAAGGGGCGTAACCCACTACGAGCAGTACTTC. Amino acids: CASSPFRRGVTHYEQYF.

The rearrangement uses TRBV7-2 and TRBJ2-5, with 8 bases identical to TRBD1. Germline V gene data show CDR1 as SGHTA and CDR2 as FQGNSA. The CDR3 loop spans 17 amino acids. The trim removed 0 bases at V and 0 bases at J, leaving 6 bases unmatched. This chain's CDR3 is CASSLAYRDRHQETQYF. Written as DNA, the CDR3 is TGTGCCAGCAGCTTAGCTTACCGGGACAGGCACCAAGAGACCCAGTACTTC.

This rearrangement joins TRBV7-9 to TRBJ1-1; no definite D call. Germline CDR1 SEHNR, CDR2 FQNEAQ (reference sequence). V was trimmed by 1 base and J by 0 bases, leaving 9 bases between them. The CDR3 runs to 15 residues. The chain's CDR3 is CASSLEGNMNTEAFF. The CDR3 coding sequence is TGTGCCAGCAGCTTAGAGGGCAACATGAACACTGAAGCTTTCTTT.

This clonotype was seen a handful of times. The chain has TRBV20-1 and TRBJ1-1; D not certain. Germline V lookup: CDR1 DFQATT, CDR2 SNEGSKA (reference sequence). The CDR3 runs to 14 residues. The ends were cut back, 6 bases at V and 1 base at J, with 15 bases in the middle. CDR3 nucleotide sequence: TGCAGTGCCCTTAGGGTTGGGTCGAACACTGAAGCTTTCTTT. Amino acids: CSALRVGSNTEAFF.

V and J are TRBV6-1 and TRBJ1-4; 8 bases line up with TRBD1. V lost 6 bases, J lost 8 bases, and 8 bases stayed unmatched. CDR1 is MNHNS and CDR2 is SASEGT in the germline V gene. The CDR3 loop spans 14 amino acids. CDR3 bases: TGTGCCAGCAGAGTTCAGGGGGCTCGAGAAAAACTGTTTTTT. Amino acid sequence: CASRVQGAREKLFF.

The chain couples TRBV20-1 to TRBJ2-7, with 12 bases matching TRBD2. Losses at the gene ends were 7 bases for V and 4 bases for J; bases not matched to a gene: 5. The germline gives CDR1 DFQATT, CDR2 SNEGSKA (reference sequence). This CDR3 has 13 amino acids. The CDR3 region is CSVLTSGGYEQYF. For the CDR3, the DNA is TGCAGTGTTTTGACTAGCGGGGGATACGAGCAGTACTTC.

The chain has TRBV7-2 and TRBJ2-7, with D perhaps TRBD1 or TRBD2 (5 bases each). The CDR3 is made up of 16 amino acids. Trimming took off 0 bases at V and 2 bases at J, with 14 bases between the two ends. CDR1 is SGHTA and CDR2 is FQGNSA in the germline V gene. CDR3 sequence reads: CASSLAAGASTYEQYF. CDR3 DNA sequence: TGTGCCAGCAGCTTAGCGGCCGGGGCTTCAACCTACGAGCAGTACTTC.